This T cell receptor (beta chain) was observed in a study of blood T cells in healthy people across ages. The second PCR ran about 6 to 11 cycles with a sample-barcoded 5' primer and J-beta primers. In TCRdb, the 5' RACE reads were re-called with MiXCR into one record per CDR3 protein. The repertoire includes roughly 700,000 distinct CDR3 sequences, 25% of them detected once, and more than 8.5% sits in the top ten. Germline V lookup: CDR1 PRHDT, CDR2 FYEKMQ (reference sequence). CDR3 length: 16 amino acids. With 1 base removed from V and 4 bases from J, the gap between germline ends came to 14 bases. These records were also assigned to another study, of T cells of mothers and their children.

The source of this sequence is a boy aged 5-17 years in good health. The chain uses TRBV13 and TRBJ1-3; D is uncertain. The sequenced sample was blood. This CDR3 reads CASSLARRLTGNTIYF. CDR3 nucleotides: TGTGCCAGCAGCTTAGCACGACGGCTGACAGGAAACACCATATATTTT.